This passage covers 32 T cell receptor beta chains from one sample sequenced in a study of blood T cell repertoires in COVID-19. TCRdb keeps only in-frame clones here, not all; method: immunoSEQ multiplex PCR. This table holds a few hundred thousand clones, about 88% found once. Sequencing was carried out using PBMCs or T cells enriched from blood (not recorded which). The receptors shown here come from a woman aged 25 to 45 who had been exposed to COVID-19.

The J gene is TRBJ2-1, the V gene TRBV7-8; 9 bases are a match to TRBD2. V gave up 6 bases and J gave up 8 bases; unmatched junction bases: 11. Germline-derived CDR1 and CDR2 are SGHVS and FQNEAQ. CDR3 size: 15 residues. CDR3 sequence (DNA): TGTGCCAGCAGAAATATAGCGGGAGAGGATGATGAGCAGTTCTTC. Encoded protein: CASRNIAGEDDEQFF.

This sequence joins TRBV24-1 and TRBJ2-2, with 7 bases identical to TRBD1. CDR1 is KGHDR, CDR2 SFDVKD, per germline. The CDR3 has 14 residues. V lost 10 bases, J lost 0 bases, and 4 bases stayed unmatched. The CDR3 DNA follows: TGTGCCACAAACGACAGGGCGAACACCGGGGAGCTGTTTTTT. Translating it yields CATNDRANTGELFF.

The rearrangement links TRBV6-5 to TRBJ2-7, with D maybe TRBD2 (6 bases). The V end lost 6 bases, the J end lost 2 bases, and 11 bases lay between the germline ends. The CDR3 runs 13 residues. The germline V gene has CDR1 MNHEY and CDR2 SVGAGI. This chain's CDR3 is CASRGDLTYEQYF. CDR3 sequence (DNA): TGTGCCAGCAGGGGGGACTTGACCTACGAGCAGTACTTC.

This chain joins TRBV11-3 and TRBJ2-1, with TRBD2 matching over 9 bases. Germline lookup yields CDR1 SGHNT and CDR2 YENEEA. The ends lost 5 bases at V and 8 bases at J; junction bases unmatched: 10. This CDR3 has 15 residues. CDR3 loop: CASSGLASGGDEQFF. The CDR3 DNA sequence: TGTGCCAGCAGCGGACTAGCGAGCGGGGGTGATGAGCAGTTCTTC.

The rearrangement uses TRBV25-1 and TRBJ2-7; tentatively, D is TRBD2 (6 bases). V was trimmed by 5 bases and J by 3 bases, leaving 14 bases between them. The CDR3 totals 14 residues. CDR1 MGHDK and CDR2 SYGVNS come from the germline V gene. The CDR3: CASSRGGYLYEQYF. As DNA, the CDR3 is TGTGCCAGCAGTCGCGGAGGGTACCTCTACGAGCAGTACTTC.

This chain uses TRBV10-3 with TRBJ1-2; 11 positions match TRBD1. Germline lookup yields CDR1 ENHRY and CDR2 SYGVKD. This CDR3 region has 14 residues. The V segment lost 5 bases and the J segment 4 bases; nucleotides outside the gene matches: 3. The CDR3 region is CAISKDRGLYGYTF. The CDR3 bases are TGTGCCATCAGTAAGGACAGGGGGCTCTATGGCTACACCTTC.

The chain combines TRBV19 with TRBJ1-6; D possibly corresponds to TRBD1 (5 bases). Trimming took off 4 bases at V and 5 bases at J, with 15 bases between the two ends. In germline, CDR1 is LNHDA, CDR2 SQIVND (reference sequence). This CDR3 is built from 16 residues. The CDR3, as DNA: TGTGCCAGTAGTACCGGAGAGACAGCCAATAATTCACCCCTCCACTTT. Translating gives CASSTGETANNSPLHF.

This chain connects TRBV12-5 to TRBJ2-1, with D tentatively TRBD2 (7 bases). Looked up from germline, CDR1 is LGHNT and CDR2 is FRNRAP. V was trimmed by 7 bases and J by 4 bases, leaving 20 bases between them. CDR3 length: 16 amino acids. CDR3 loop: CASVRKGGLTYNEQFF. The DNA of the CDR3 is TGTGCTAGTGTCAGAAAGGGGGGGTTAACATACAATGAGCAGTTCTTC.

This chain joins TRBV6-1 and TRBJ1-3, with D possibly TRBD1 on 6 matching bases. Germline V gene sequence: CDR1 MNHNS, CDR2 SASEGT. V was trimmed by 2 bases and J by 6 bases, leaving 17 bases between them. The CDR3 totals 16 residues. CDR3 nucleotide sequence: TGTGCCAGCAGTGAATATGGACAGCCGAACTCAAACACCATATATTTT. Translating it yields CASSEYGQPNSNTIYF.

This rearrangement joins TRBV29-1 to TRBJ2-1; maybe TRBD2 (6 bases). Germline V gene data show CDR1 as SQVTM and CDR2 as ANQGSEA. Trimming removed 7 bases at V and 5 bases at J, with 21 bases between. CDR3 size: 15 residues. The CDR3 loop reads CSARRGLPTNNEQFF. CDR3 in DNA: TGCAGCGCCCGAAGGGGACTCCCTACCAACAATGAGCAGTTCTTC.

The chain carries TRBV10-1 and TRBJ2-1; 7 bases are shared with TRBD2. Trimming removed 3 bases from V and 4 bases from J; junction bases left unmatched: 6. The length of the CDR3 is 15 residues. Germline V gives CDR1 WNHNN, CDR2 SYGVQD (reference sequence). CDR3 protein: CASSDGGEGYNEQFF. CDR3 bases: TGCGCCAGCAGTGATGGGGGGGAGGGGTACAATGAGCAGTTCTTC.

The chain employs TRBV28 and TRBJ1-1; weak D call: TRBD1 (5 bases). The V end lost 7 bases, the J end lost 5 bases, and 20 bases lay between the germline ends. The CDR3 runs to 15 residues. Germline V CDR1 and CDR2: MDHEN, SYDVKM. The CDR3 protein is CASTLGRDVKTEAFF. The CDR3 bases are TGTGCCAGCACCTTGGGCAGGGATGTTAAGACTGAAGCTTTCTTT. Supplemented by reference TRBV28 and TRBJ1-1, the full variable domain reads DVKVTQSSRYLVKRTGEKVFLECVQDMDHENMFWYRQDPGLGLRLIYFSYDVKMKEKGDIPEGYSVSREKKERFSLILESASTNQTSMYLCASTLGRDVKTEAFFGQGTRLTVV.

This clone appeared once. The chain joins TRBV6-1 to TRBJ2-2, with TRBD2 matching 7 bases. V trimming: 2 bases; J trimming: 2 bases; junction bases outside the gene matches: 8. This CDR3 has 17 residues. Germline CDR1 MNHNS, CDR2 SASEGT. The DNA for the CDR3 is TGTGCCAGCAGTGAACGTTGGCTAGCGGTTAACACCGGGGAGCTGTTTTTT. This translates into CASSERWLAVNTGELFF.

The rearrangement links TRBV27 to TRBJ1-5; tentative D call: TRBD1 (5 bases). This CDR3 contains 16 residues. From germline, CDR1 is MNHEY and CDR2 SMNVEV (reference sequence). V lost 7 bases and J lost 1, with 17 bases in between. The CDR3 loop is CASTPTGGGSNQPQHF. CDR3 in DNA: TGTGCCAGCACCCCGACGGGGGGAGGGAGCAATCAGCCCCAGCATTTT.

A single count supports this clone. This chain uses TRBV28 with TRBJ2-7, with TRBD2 identical over 14 bases. Germline V gives CDR1 MDHEN, CDR2 SYDVKM. With V trimmed by 5 bases and J by 3 bases, 6 bases remained unmatched. This CDR3 comprises 16 residues. This CDR3 is CASSPPGTSGSYEQYF. CDR3 DNA: TGTGCCAGCAGTCCGCCCGGGACTAGCGGGAGCTACGAGCAGTACTTC.

This clone was seen just once. The rearrangement links TRBV7-3 to TRBJ2-1, with D uncertain. Germline-derived CDR1 and CDR2 are SGHTA and FQGTGA. The CDR3 covers 15 residues. V lost 2 bases, J lost 4 bases, and 12 bases lay in between. The CDR3 protein is CASSLLISTYNEQFF. The CDR3 nucleotides read TGTGCCAGCAGCTTACTGATTTCTACTTACAATGAGCAGTTCTTC. Drawing the rest from reference TRBV7-3 and TRBJ2-1, the complete variable domain is GAGVSQTPSNKVTEKGKYVELRCDPISGHTALYWYRQSLGQGPEFLIYFQGTGAADDSGLPNDRFFAVRPEGSVSTLKIQRTERGDSAVYLCASSLLISTYNEQFFGPGTRLTVL.

The gene calls are TRBV28 and TRBJ1-5; D is uncertain. Germline CDR1 reads MDHEN; CDR2 reads SYDVKM. The CDR3 sequence is 16 residues long. The V end was cut by 2 bases, the J end by 4 bases, with 15 bases between. CDR3 DNA: TGTGCCAGCAGTTTACCCCTCAGCAGGCTTAATCAGCCCCAGCATTTT. It specifies CASSLPLSRLNQPQHF.

V and J are TRBV29-1 and TRBJ2-3, with 10 bases matching TRBD1. CDR1 SQVTM and CDR2 ANQGSEA come from the germline V gene. V was pared by 4 bases and J by 4 bases, with 5 bases of the junction left unmatched. This CDR3 is built from 14 residues. The CDR3 bases are TGCAGCGTTGTGGACAGGGGGATCCCAGATACGCAGTATTTT. Protein: CSVVDRGIPDTQYF.

The table lists this clone with a count of one. Here the CDR3 reads CASSPSRGGNTIYF. The CDR3 bases are TGTGCCAGCTCACCATCGAGAGGAGGAAACACCATATATTTT. The J gene is TRBJ1-3, the V gene TRBV18; no clear D. This CDR3 has 14 residues. Germline V CDR1 and CDR2: KGHSH, LQKENI. V gave up 2 bases and J gave up 4 bases, with 9 bases separating them.

Only a few counts were recorded for this clone. The rearrangement links TRBV19 to TRBJ1-2; no definite D call. Trimming shortened V by 9 bases and J by 0 bases, and 14 bases separated the two germline ends. Germline V gene lookup returns CDR1 LNHDA and CDR2 SQIVND (reference sequence). The CDR3 contains 14 residues. For the CDR3, the DNA is TGTGCCAGCGGCGGGGTCCCTTCTAACTATGGCTACACCTTC. Protein product: CASGGVPSNYGYTF. Based on the CDR3 plus reference TRBV19 and TRBJ1-2, the full variable domain is DGGITQSPKYLFRKEGQNVTLSCEQNLNHDAMYWYRQDPGQGLRLIYYSQIVNDFQKGDIAEGYSVSREKKESFPLTVTSAQKNPTAFYLCASGGVPSNYGYTFGSGTRLTVV.

The chain uses TRBV18 and TRBJ1-6; possibly TRBD1 for D (6 bases). Germline CDR1 reads KGHSH; CDR2 reads LQKENI. CDR3 length equals 14 residues. Deletions cut 4 bases from V and 5 bases from J, with 9 bases between. This CDR3 reads CASSLSGDNSPLHF. CDR3 sequence (DNA): TGTGCCAGCTCACTGTCAGGGGATAATTCACCCCTCCACTTT.

This sequence joins TRBV5-1 and TRBJ1-5; TRBD1 aligns across 8 bases. Germline trimming cut 1 base from V and 7 bases from J; bases unmatched to any gene: 7. Per the germline V gene, CDR1 is SGHRS and CDR2 is YFSETQ. This CDR3 contains 15 residues. The CDR3 sequence: CASSLQGAIGQPQHF. CDR3 coding DNA: TGCGCCAGCAGCTTGCAGGGGGCGATTGGGCAGCCCCAGCATTTT.

The chain carries TRBV28 and TRBJ1-2; weak D call: TRBD1 (6 bases). This CDR3 contains 13 residues. Germline V gene data show CDR1 as MDHEN and CDR2 as SYDVKM. V was trimmed by 6 bases and J by 3 bases, leaving 11 bases between them. In DNA, the CDR3 is TGTGCCAGCAGAACGACAGGCCACTATGGCTACACCTTC. Amino acids: CASRTTGHYGYTF.

As to this clone: At the DNA level, this CDR3 is encoded by other sequences in the same sample as well. CDR3 DNA: TGTGCCAGCAGCCCCGACAGGACTAACTATGGCTACACCTTC. Amino acid sequence: CASSPDRTNYGYTF. The rearrangement uses TRBV7-3 and TRBJ1-2; D might be TRBD1 (6 bases). CDR3 length: 14 residues. Germline loops: CDR1 SGHTA, CDR2 FQGTGA. V was cut by 5 bases and J by 0 bases, with 10 bases left in between.

The count of this clone is one. This chain joins TRBV5-4 and TRBJ1-1, with D possibly matching TRBD1 (6 bases). V gave up 2 bases and J gave up 1 base, with 12 bases separating them. The germline V gene has CDR1 SGHNT and CDR2 YYREEE (reference sequence). The CDR3 extends over 15 amino acids. DNA for the CDR3: TGTGCCAGCAGCTTCCTTTTGGACAGGAACACTGAAGCTTTCTTT. Residues: CASSFLLDRNTEAFF.

This chain joins TRBV7-6 and TRBJ2-3, with 9 nucleotides matching TRBD2. Per the germline V gene, CDR1 is SGHVS and CDR2 is FNYEAQ. The CDR3 extends over 17 amino acids. V trimming: 5 bases; J trimming: 0 bases; junction bases outside the gene matches: 9. CDR3 region: CASSENLAGPSTDTQYF. The CDR3 DNA follows: TGTGCCAGCAGCGAAAACCTAGCGGGACCTAGCACAGATACGCAGTATTTT.

The chain carries TRBV11-1 and TRBJ2-7, with 13 bases fitting TRBD2. The CDR3 sequence is 13 residues long. From germline, CDR1 is SGHAT and CDR2 FQDESV (reference sequence). J gave up 11 bases and V 4 bases, and 5 bases lay outside the gene matches. The CDR3 region is CASSSTSGRDEYF. The DNA of the CDR3 is TGTGCCAGCAGCTCAACTAGCGGGAGGGATGAGTACTTC.

The chain links TRBV9 to TRBJ2-2; 9 positions agree with TRBD2. CDR1 and CDR2 from the germline V gene are SGDLS and YYNGEE. With 0 bases clipped from V and 7 bases from J, the junction kept 10 bases outside the gene matches. The CDR3 sequence is 17 residues long. The chain's CDR3 is CASSVALAGAMGGELFF. CDR3 nucleotide sequence: TGTGCCAGCAGCGTAGCCTTAGCGGGGGCTATGGGCGGGGAGCTGTTTTTT.

The rearrangement joins TRBV7-2 to TRBJ2-2, with a tentative D call TRBD2 (6 bases). Germline V gene lookup returns CDR1 SGHTA and CDR2 FQGNSA. The CDR3 is 15 residues long. Deletions cut 3 bases from V and 4 bases from J, with 12 bases between. In nucleotides, the CDR3 is TGTGCCAGCAGCTTTACGAGCGGGCCCACCGGGGAGCTGTTTTTT. Translation gives CASSFTSGPTGELFF.

This clone turned up a few times. This chain uses TRBV27 with TRBJ2-1; 11 positions match TRBD2. CDR3 size: 18 residues. Trimming at V came to 6 bases and at J to 3 bases, leaving 13 bases not matched to a gene. CDR1 is MNHEY and CDR2 is SMNVEV in the germline V gene (reference sequence). CDR3 nucleotides: TGTGCCAGCAGACCCCCGGGACTAGCGGAAAGGGACTACAATGAGCAGTTCTTC. Translation gives CASRPPGLAERDYNEQFF.

The rearrangement joins TRBV30 to TRBJ1-4, with a possible D match to TRBD1 (5 bases). From germline, CDR1 is GTSNPN and CDR2 SVGIG (reference sequence). V was clipped by 2 bases and J by 3 bases, with 13 bases between them. The CDR3 consists of 15 residues. The CDR3 DNA reads as TGTGCCTGGAGTCGTGGGGCGCATCCTAATGAAAAACTGTTTTTT. It translates to CAWSRGAHPNEKLFF.

V is TRBV9 and J is TRBJ2-2, with D possibly matching TRBD2 (6 bases). Germline-derived CDR1 and CDR2 are SGDLS and YYNGEE. The CDR3 loop spans 16 amino acids. Trimming removed 0 bases at V and 1 base at J, with 10 bases between. This CDR3 reads CASSVGRDLNTGELFF. As DNA, the CDR3 is TGTGCCAGCAGCGTAGGGAGGGACCTGAACACCGGGGAGCTGTTTTTT.